Included here is one T cell receptor beta chain sequence, with context. As handled by the study authors: Amplification of reference gene primers was used by the study to estimate nucleated cell counts. Sequenced by immunoSEQ multiplex PCR; TCRdb stores in-frame clones only, minus some. For V, J and clone size, that table is used; D and trimming come from the DNA. Among about 200,000 clones listed, 88% were seen once. This entry comes from a study of blood T cell repertoires in COVID-19. Study context: Researchers got acute and convalescent COVID-19 samples from the United States, Italy and Spain. PBMCs, B-cell-depleted T cells, or T cells provided the cDNA or gDNA that made up the material.

Deletions cut 6 bases from V and 0 bases from J, with 6 bases between. The germline gives CDR1 LNHDA, CDR2 SQIVND (reference sequence). CDR3 length: 13 amino acids. The rearrangement uses TRBV19 and TRBJ1-5, with D hard to call. Sample: peripheral blood. The receptor's source is a man between 18 and 29 years old with active or convalescent COVID-19. The CDR3 protein is CASSEHSNQPQHF. Here the CDR3 DNA reads TGTGCCAGTAGCGAGCATAGCAATCAGCCCCAGCATTTT.